Presented here are 17 T cell receptor beta chains from one specimen sequenced in a study of T cell responses to AZD1222 COVID-19 vaccine. TCRdb's copy holds only in-frame clones and misses some; the assay was immunoSEQ multiplex PCR. The data contain some 160,000 clones, 70% to 90% of them seen just once; the ten biggest clones take up 1.1%. The sequenced sample was peripheral blood, obtained 28 days after the second AZD1222 dose. These receptors were collected from an adult who received the AZD1222 COVID-19 vaccine.

This clone was seen a handful of times. J is TRBJ1-1 and V is TRBV7-2, with D perhaps TRBD1 (6 bases). V was shortened by 7 bases and J by 4 bases, with 19 bases between the two germline ends. The germline V gene encodes CDR1 SGHTA and CDR2 FQGNSA. This CDR3 has 15 amino acids. The CDR3 coding sequence is TGTGCCAGCACTATCGGGCAAGGCAGGGGCACTGAAGCTTTCTTT. It yields the protein CASTIGQGRGTEAFF.

V and J are TRBV13 and TRBJ2-7; D gene unclear. The CDR3 is made up of 11 amino acids. V was shortened by 1 base and J by 5 bases, with 3 bases between the two germline ends. Germline CDR1 and CDR2: PRHDT and FYEKMQ (reference sequence). CDR3 sequence reads: CASSLEDEQYF. The CDR3, as DNA: TGTGCCAGCAGCTTAGAGGACGAGCAGTACTTC.

The chain is built from TRBV11-2 and TRBJ1-5; D gene ambiguous. CDR3 size: 13 residues. In germline, CDR1 is SGHAT, CDR2 FQNNGV. V lost 4 bases and J 5 bases, leaving 9 bases between the germline ends. CDR3 DNA sequence: TGTGCCAGCAGCTCGAACTCCTATCAGCCCCAGCATTTT. Translating it yields CASSSNSYQPQHF.

This clone was seen only a few times. The rearrangement joins TRBV10-3 to TRBJ1-6; D is unresolved. V lost 6 bases and J lost 0, with 21 bases in between. The germline V gene has CDR1 ENHRY and CDR2 SYGVKD. The CDR3 covers 19 residues. CDR3 amino acids: CAISARALLLSSYNSPLHF. Written as DNA, the CDR3 is TGTGCCATCAGCGCGAGGGCATTACTACTTAGCTCCTATAATTCACCCCTCCACTTT.

V and J are TRBV5-1 and TRBJ1-2; D unclear. The CDR3 is 12 residues long. CDR1 SGHRS and CDR2 YFSETQ come from the germline V gene. V was cut by 4 bases and J by 2 bases, with 6 bases left in between. CDR3 nucleotide sequence: TGCGCCAGCAGCCCGGGAAACTATGGCTACACCTTC. It is translated as CASSPGNYGYTF.

DNA for the CDR3: TGTGCCAGTAGTACCCGAAGGCGGAGCTCCTATAATTCACCCCTCCACTTT. It yields the protein CASSTRRRSSYNSPLHF. This chain joins TRBV19 and TRBJ1-6; D is unresolved. Trimming removed 4 bases from V and 0 bases from J, with 13 bases in between. This CDR3 is 17 amino acids long. In germline, CDR1 is LNHDA, CDR2 SQIVND (reference sequence).

The chain employs TRBV19 and TRBJ1-1; the D gene is possibly TRBD1 (6 bases). The CDR3 contains 18 residues. Trimming cost V 3 bases and J 5 bases, with 25 bases left between them. Per germline, CDR1 LNHDA and CDR2 SQIVND (reference sequence). CDR3: CASSIGRGHASPVTEAFF. CDR3 nucleotide sequence: TGTGCCAGTAGTATTGGTCGGGGACATGCATCGCCAGTGACTGAAGCTTTCTTT.

The chain uses TRBV7-9 and TRBJ1-1; D gene unclear. CDR3 length: 13 amino acids. Trimming took off 2 bases at V and 6 bases at J, with 10 bases between the two ends. Germline V gene data show CDR1 as SEHNR and CDR2 as FQNEAQ (reference sequence). This CDR3 reads CASSLYPRAEAFF. CDR3 nucleotides: TGTGCCAGCAGCTTATACCCTCGGGCTGAAGCTTTCTTT.

The table lists this clone with a few counts. The chain combines TRBV6-1 with TRBJ1-6; a possible D gene is TRBD1 (6 bases). Trimming stripped 1 base from V and 0 bases from J, with 16 bases between. CDR3 size: 19 residues. Germline V CDR1 and CDR2: MNHNS, SASEGT. CDR3 residues: CASSEDRDHRGSYNSPLHF. The CDR3 coding sequence is TGTGCCAGCAGTGAAGACAGGGACCATCGGGGCTCCTATAATTCACCCCTCCACTTT.

This sequence joins TRBV19 and TRBJ1-4; D is possibly TRBD1 (5 bases). The length of the CDR3 is 17 residues. The germline V and J ends were trimmed by 1 base and 8 bases, with 20 bases remaining between them. The germline CDR1 and CDR2 sequences are LNHDA and SQIVND (reference sequence). In DNA form, the CDR3 reads TGTGCCAGTAGTATAGCTCTCTCGTCGAAGGGACGCGAAAAACTGTTTTTT. Translating gives CASSIALSSKGREKLFF.

The V call is TRBV18, the J call TRBJ2-3; maybe TRBD2 (5 bases). V was shortened by 0 bases and J by 9 bases, with 13 bases between the two germline ends. This CDR3 spans 14 amino acids. The germline gives CDR1 KGHSH, CDR2 LQKENI. The CDR3: CASSPPSGERTQYF. CDR3 bases: TGTGCCAGCTCACCACCCTCCGGAGAGCGGACGCAGTATTTT.

This clone was counted only a few times. The chain joins TRBV6-7 to TRBJ1-5, with D possibly matching TRBD1 (6 bases). TRBV6-7 is known as an ORF, though its function is uncertain. The CDR3 length is 19 residues. Trimming removed 2 bases from V and 5 bases from J, with 25 bases in between. CDR3 loop: CASSYLDWETGRRDQPQHF. In nucleotides, the CDR3 is TGTGCCAGCAGTTACCTCGATTGGGAAACAGGGAGACGCGATCAGCCCCAGCATTTT.

The V call is TRBV19, the J call TRBJ2-1; D is possibly TRBD2 (5 bases). V dropped 3 bases and J dropped 2 bases, with 14 bases sitting between them. The CDR3 is made up of 16 amino acids. Germline V gene sequence: CDR1 LNHDA, CDR2 SQIVND (reference sequence). The CDR3: CASSIYSEVTYNEQFF. The CDR3, as DNA: TGTGCCAGTAGTATTTATTCGGAGGTCACCTACAATGAGCAGTTCTTC.

A few counts support this clone. The chain is built from TRBV10-3 and TRBJ1-2; tentatively, D is TRBD1 (5 bases). The CDR3 runs to 12 residues. V was pared by 8 bases and J by 2 bases, with 9 bases between. Per the germline V gene, CDR1 is ENHRY and CDR2 is SYGVKD. This chain's CDR3 is CAISGANYGYTF. The CDR3 DNA is TGTGCCATCTCCGGGGCAAACTATGGCTACACCTTC.

V gene TRBV2 combines with J gene TRBJ1-2; the match to TRBD1 covers 9 bases. Trimming removed 6 bases from V and 12 bases from J; junction bases left unmatched: 8. From germline, CDR1 is SNHLY and CDR2 FYNNEI. The CDR3 consists of 12 residues. Here the CDR3 reads CASSTYRGPDTF. Written as DNA, the CDR3 is TGTGCCAGCAGCACATACAGGGGGCCGGACACCTTC.

The chain is built from TRBV3-1 (or the pseudogene TRBV3-2) and TRBJ1-3, with TRBD1 matching 7 bases. Germline trimming cut 3 bases from V and 3 bases from J; bases unmatched to any gene: 5. Germline V gives CDR1 LGHDT, CDR2 YNNKEL (reference sequence). The CDR3 has 15 amino acids. The CDR3 sequence is CASSHRQGGGNTIYF. The CDR3 coding sequence is TGTGCCAGCAGCCATAGACAGGGAGGTGGAAACACCATATATTTT.

CDR3 in DNA: TGTGCCAGCAGCCATGGGGCGCAGTCGAACACCATATATTTT. Translating gives CASSHGAQSNTIYF. The J gene is TRBJ1-3, the V gene TRBV7-9; the D gene is possibly TRBD1 (5 bases). From germline, CDR1 is SEHNR and CDR2 FQNEAQ (reference sequence). The germline V and J ends were trimmed by 5 bases and 7 bases, with 15 bases remaining between them. The CDR3 length is 14 residues.